This T cell receptor beta chain was obtained from a study of T cell repertoires in cytomegalovirus infection (dated by TCRdb to about 2019). At the level of the whole study: Peptide stimulations targeted recently identified HLA-C-restricted CMV epitopes, whose presentation resists viral immunomodulation, together with well-studied HLA-B-restricted epitopes. Donor HLA type was relevant to the analysis, because carriage of CMV infection together with the matching HLA type was indicated by public TCR beta signatures.

The study at large found these results: The ex vivo response was dominated by HLA-C-restricted CMV-specific TCR beta clonotypes, which also provided the single most frequent clonotype in two of eight donors. In both this cohort and an independent roughly 350-donor cohort, the cumulative frequency of public TCR beta family members distinguished carriers of CMV infection plus the relevant HLA type.

In the germline V gene (reference sequence), CDR1 corresponds to SGHKS and CDR2 to YYEKEE. There are 19 amino acids in the CDR3, from cysteine to phenylalanine inclusive. Only CDR3 DNA remains: 57 bases, in frame from the first base. V ends up 2 bases short and J 0 bases short, with an unmatched junction base count of 11. The data were produced on an Illumina HiSeq 1500. The public reads were reprocessed in TCRdb via fastp at Q25 and MiXCR, keeping in-frame beta chains. CDR3 protein sequences are deduplicated, and each keeps its most common genes and DNA. This sample has around 300,000 distinct CDR3 sequences in its table, and around 25% of those were observed once. Less than 15% of the sample lies in the top ten. The treatment or condition label on this specimen signifies: in vitro stimulation with specific CMV peptide epitopes to enrich CMV-specific T cells. Details on this clonotype: No antigen is known for it. No per-base quality is available; no much larger clone lies one base away.

The material was cultured PBMCs, obtained from culture after CMV antigen stimulation. In this chain, TRBV5-5 is recombined with TRBJ2-1; 10 bases in between match TRBD2. This clonotype was sampled from a human donor in good health (CMV status not recorded). Some clones in this sample may be carry-over from other donors' samples. The nucleotide sequence reads TGTGCCAGCAGCTTTTCAGCGGGAGGGTCCTGGAGCTCCTACAATGAGCAGTTCTTC. It is translated as CASSFSAGGSWSSYNEQFF. When the CDR3 is completed using the reference TRBV5-5 and TRBJ2-1 genes on either side, the full variable domain is DAGVTQSPTHLIKTRGQQVTLRCSPISGHKSVSWYQQVLGQGPQFIFQYYEKEERGRGNFPDRFSARQFPNYSSELNVNALLLGDSALYLCASSFSAGGSWSSYNEQFFGPGTRLTVL.